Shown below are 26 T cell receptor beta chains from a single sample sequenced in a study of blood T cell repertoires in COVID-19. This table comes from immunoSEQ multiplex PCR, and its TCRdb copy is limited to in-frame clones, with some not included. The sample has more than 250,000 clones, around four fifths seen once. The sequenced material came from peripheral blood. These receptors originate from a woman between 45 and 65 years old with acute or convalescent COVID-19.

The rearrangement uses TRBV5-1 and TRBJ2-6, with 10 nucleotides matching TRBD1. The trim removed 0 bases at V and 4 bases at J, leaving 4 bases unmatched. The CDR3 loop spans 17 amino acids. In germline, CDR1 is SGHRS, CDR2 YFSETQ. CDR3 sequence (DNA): TGCGCCAGCAGCTTGGCCGGGACAGGGGTCGGGGCCAACGTCCTGACTTTC. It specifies CASSLAGTGVGANVLTF.

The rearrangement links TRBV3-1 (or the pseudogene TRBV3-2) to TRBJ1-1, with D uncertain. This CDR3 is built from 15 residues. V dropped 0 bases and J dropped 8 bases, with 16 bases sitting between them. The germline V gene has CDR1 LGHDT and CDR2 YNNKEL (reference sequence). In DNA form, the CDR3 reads TGTGCCAGCAGCCAAGATAGGGCGGGCTCCGGCGAAGCTTTCTTT. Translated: CASSQDRAGSGEAFF.

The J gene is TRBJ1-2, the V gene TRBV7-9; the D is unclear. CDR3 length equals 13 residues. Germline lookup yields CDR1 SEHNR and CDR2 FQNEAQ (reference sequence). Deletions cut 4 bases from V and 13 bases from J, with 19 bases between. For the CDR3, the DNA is TGTGCCAGCAGCTCAAGCCTAGACCAGCGGGCCACCTTC. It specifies CASSSSLDQRATF.

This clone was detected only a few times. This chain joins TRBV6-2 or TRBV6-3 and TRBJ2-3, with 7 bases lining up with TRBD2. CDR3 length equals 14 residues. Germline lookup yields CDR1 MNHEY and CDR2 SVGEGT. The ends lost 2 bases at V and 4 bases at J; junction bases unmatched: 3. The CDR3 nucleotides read TGTGCCAGCAGTTACCTAGCGGAGGCAGATACGCAGTATTTT. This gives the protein CASSYLAEADTQYF.

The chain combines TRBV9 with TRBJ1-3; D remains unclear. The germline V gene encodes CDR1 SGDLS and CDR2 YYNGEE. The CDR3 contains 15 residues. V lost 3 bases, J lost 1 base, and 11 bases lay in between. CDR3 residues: CASSAHTESGNTIYF. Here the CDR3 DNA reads TGTGCCAGCAGCGCCCACACAGAATCTGGAAACACCATATATTTT.

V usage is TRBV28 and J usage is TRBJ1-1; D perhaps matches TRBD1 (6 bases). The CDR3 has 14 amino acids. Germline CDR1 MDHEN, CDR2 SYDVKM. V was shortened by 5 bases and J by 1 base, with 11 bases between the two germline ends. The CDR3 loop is CASSQTTGNTEAFF. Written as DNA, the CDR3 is TGTGCCAGCAGTCAAACGACAGGGAACACTGAAGCTTTCTTT.

DNA of the CDR3: TGTGCCAGCAGCTTAATCTTAGCGGGGGTTGAGCAGTTCTTC. It is translated as CASSLILAGVEQFF. V gene TRBV7-2 combines with J gene TRBJ2-1; TRBD2 matches at 9 bases. The V segment lost 2 bases and the J segment 9 bases; nucleotides outside the gene matches: 5. The CDR3 sequence is 14 residues long. From germline, CDR1 is SGHTA and CDR2 FQGNSA.

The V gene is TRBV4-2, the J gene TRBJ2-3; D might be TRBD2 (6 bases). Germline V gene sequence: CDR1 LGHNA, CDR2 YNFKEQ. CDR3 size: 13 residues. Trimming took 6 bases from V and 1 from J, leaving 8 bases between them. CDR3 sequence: CASRGEGTDTQYF. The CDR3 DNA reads TGTGCCAGCAGGGGGGAGGGCACAGATACGCAGTATTTT.

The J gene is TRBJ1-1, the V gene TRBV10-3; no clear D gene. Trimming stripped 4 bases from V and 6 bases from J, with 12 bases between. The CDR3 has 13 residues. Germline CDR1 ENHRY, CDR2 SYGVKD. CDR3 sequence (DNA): TGTGCCATCAGTGCGACTAGGCTCCCTGAAGCTTTCTTT. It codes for CAISATRLPEAFF.

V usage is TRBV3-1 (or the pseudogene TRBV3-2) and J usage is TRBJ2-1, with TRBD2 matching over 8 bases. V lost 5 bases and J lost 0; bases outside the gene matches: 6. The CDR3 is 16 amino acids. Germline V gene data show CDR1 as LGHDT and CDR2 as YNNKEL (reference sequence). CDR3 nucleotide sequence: TGTGCCAGCAGCACCCGGGGGGGGAGCTCCTACAATGAGCAGTTCTTC. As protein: CASSTRGGSSYNEQFF.

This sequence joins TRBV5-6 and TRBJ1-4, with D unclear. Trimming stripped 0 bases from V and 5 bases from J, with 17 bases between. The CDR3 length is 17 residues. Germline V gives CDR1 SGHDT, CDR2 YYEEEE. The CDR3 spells CASSLGNSERENEKLFF. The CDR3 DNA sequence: TGTGCCAGCAGCTTGGGGAATTCTGAGCGGGAGAATGAAAAACTGTTTTTT.

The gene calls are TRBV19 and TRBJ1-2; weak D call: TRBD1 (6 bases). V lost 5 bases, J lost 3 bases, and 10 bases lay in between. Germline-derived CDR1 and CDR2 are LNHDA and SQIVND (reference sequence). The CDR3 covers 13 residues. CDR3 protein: CASSRQDHYGYTF. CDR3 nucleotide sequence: TGTGCCAGTAGTCGACAGGACCACTATGGCTACACCTTC.

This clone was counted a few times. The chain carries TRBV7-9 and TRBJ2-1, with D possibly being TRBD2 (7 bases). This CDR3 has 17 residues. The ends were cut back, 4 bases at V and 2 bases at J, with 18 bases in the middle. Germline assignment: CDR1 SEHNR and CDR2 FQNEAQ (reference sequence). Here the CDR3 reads CASSSMGGLAAYNEQFF. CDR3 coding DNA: TGTGCCAGCAGCTCGATGGGGGGCCTAGCGGCCTACAATGAGCAGTTCTTC.

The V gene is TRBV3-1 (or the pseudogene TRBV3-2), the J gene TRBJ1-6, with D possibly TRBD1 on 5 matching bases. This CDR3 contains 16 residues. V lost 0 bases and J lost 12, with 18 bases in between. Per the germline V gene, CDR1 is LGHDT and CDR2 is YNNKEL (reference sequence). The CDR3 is CASSQDAMFGGLPLHF. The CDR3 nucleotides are TGTGCCAGCAGCCAAGATGCCATGTTCGGGGGACTACCCCTCCACTTT.

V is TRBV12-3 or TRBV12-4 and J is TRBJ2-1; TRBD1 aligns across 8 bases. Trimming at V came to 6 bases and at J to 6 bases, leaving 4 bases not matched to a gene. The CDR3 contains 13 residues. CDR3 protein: CASRPDRGNEQFF. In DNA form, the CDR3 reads TGTGCCAGCAGACCAGACAGGGGCAATGAGCAGTTCTTC.

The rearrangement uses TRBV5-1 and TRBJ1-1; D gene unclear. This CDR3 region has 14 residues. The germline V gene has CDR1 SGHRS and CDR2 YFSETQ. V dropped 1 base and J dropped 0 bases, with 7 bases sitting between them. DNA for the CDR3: TGCGCCAGCAGCTTGTCTAGCGTGAACACTGAAGCTTTCTTT. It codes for CASSLSSVNTEAFF.

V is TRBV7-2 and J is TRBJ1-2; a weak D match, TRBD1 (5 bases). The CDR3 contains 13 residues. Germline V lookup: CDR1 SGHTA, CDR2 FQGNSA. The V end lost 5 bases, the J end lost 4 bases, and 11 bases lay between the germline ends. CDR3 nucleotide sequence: TGTGCCAGCAGCGTGCAGGGAAGCTATGGCTACACCTTC. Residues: CASSVQGSYGYTF.

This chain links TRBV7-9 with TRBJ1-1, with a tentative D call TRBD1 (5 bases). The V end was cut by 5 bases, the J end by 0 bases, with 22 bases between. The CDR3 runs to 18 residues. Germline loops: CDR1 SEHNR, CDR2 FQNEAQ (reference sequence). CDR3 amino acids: CASSAGGGNLRMNTEAFF. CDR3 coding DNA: TGTGCCAGCAGCGCGGGGGGTGGAAACCTAAGAATGAACACTGAAGCTTTCTTT.

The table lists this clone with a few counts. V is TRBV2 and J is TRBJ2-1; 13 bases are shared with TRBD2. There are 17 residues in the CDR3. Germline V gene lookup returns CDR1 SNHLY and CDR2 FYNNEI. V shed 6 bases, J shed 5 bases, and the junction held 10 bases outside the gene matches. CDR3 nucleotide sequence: TGTGCCAGCAGGCCGGGACTAGCGGGGCCAAATCACAATGAGCAGTTCTTC. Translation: CASRPGLAGPNHNEQFF. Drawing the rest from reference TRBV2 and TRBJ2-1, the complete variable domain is EPEVTQTPSHQVTQMGQEVILRCVPISNHLYFYWYRQILGQKVEFLVSFYNNEISEKSEIFDDQFSVERPDGSNFTLKIRSTKLEDSAMYFCASRPGLAGPNHNEQFFGPGTRLTVL.

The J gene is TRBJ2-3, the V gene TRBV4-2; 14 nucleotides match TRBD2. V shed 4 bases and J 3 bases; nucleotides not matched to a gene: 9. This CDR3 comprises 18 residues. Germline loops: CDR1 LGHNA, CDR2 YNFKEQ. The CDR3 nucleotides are TGTGCCAGCAGCCCGGGACTAGCGGGAGAGGAGGAGACAGATACGCAGTATTTT. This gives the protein CASSPGLAGEEETDTQYF.

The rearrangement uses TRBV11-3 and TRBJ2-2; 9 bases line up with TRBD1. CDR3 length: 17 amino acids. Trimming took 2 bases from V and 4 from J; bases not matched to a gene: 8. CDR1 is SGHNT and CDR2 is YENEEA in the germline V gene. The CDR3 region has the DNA TGTGCCAGCAGCTTACTAACAGGGGGCGGTATCACCGGGGAGCTGTTTTTT. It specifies CASSLLTGGGITGELFF.

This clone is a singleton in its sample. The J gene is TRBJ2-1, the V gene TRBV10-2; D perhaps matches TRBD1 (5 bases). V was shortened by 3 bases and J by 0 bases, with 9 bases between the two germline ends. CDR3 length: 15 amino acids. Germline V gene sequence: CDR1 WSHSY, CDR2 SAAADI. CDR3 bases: TGCGCCAGCAGTGACGCCAGGGCCTCCTACAATGAGCAGTTCTTC. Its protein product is CASSDARASYNEQFF.

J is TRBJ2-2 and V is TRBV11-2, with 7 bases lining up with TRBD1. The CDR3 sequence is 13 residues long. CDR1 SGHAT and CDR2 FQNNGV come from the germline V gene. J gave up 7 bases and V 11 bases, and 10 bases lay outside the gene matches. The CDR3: CAVETGKGGELFF. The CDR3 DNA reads TGTGCCGTTGAGACAGGGAAGGGCGGGGAGCTGTTTTTT. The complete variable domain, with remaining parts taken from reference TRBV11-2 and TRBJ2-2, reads EAGVAQSPRYKIIEKRQSVAFWCNPISGHATLYWYQQILGQGPKLLIQFQNNGVVDDSQLPKDRFSAERLKGVDSTLKIQPAKLEDSAVYLCAVETGKGGELFFGEGSRLTVL.

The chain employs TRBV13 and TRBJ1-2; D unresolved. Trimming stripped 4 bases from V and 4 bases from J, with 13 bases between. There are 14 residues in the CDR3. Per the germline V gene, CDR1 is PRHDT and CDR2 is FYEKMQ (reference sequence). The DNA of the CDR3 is TGTGCCAGCAGCTCCCTCGCGGCTCCCTATGGCTACACCTTC. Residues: CASSSLAAPYGYTF.

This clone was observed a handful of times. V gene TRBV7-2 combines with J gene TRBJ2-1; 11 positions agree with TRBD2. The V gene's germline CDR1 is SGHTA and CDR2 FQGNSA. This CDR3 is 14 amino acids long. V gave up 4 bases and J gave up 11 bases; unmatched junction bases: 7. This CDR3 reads CASSSEGTSGQQFF. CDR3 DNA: TGTGCCAGCAGCTCAGAGGGGACTAGCGGACAGCAGTTCTTC.

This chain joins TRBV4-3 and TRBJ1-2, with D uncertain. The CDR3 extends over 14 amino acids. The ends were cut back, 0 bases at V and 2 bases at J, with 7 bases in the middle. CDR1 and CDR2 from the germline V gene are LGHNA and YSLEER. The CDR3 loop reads CASSQDSGNYGYTF. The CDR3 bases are TGCGCCAGCAGCCAAGATTCGGGGAACTATGGCTACACCTTC.